Listed here is a single T cell receptor beta chain. Its antigen remains unknown. The sample is drawn from a study of vaccination effects on CD4 cells after COVID-19. General observations from the study: Researchers report that only 1 of 255 vaccine-induced clones in healthy vaccinees cross-reacted with common cold coronaviruses. The study enrolled few convalescent patients and sampled no early post-infection timepoints.

Antigen-specific CD4+ T cells were expanded (with viral peptide pools) by the ViraFEST assay ahead of sequencing. With approximately 10 days of culture completed, CD4+ T cells were isolated. None of these healthy vaccinees had been infected with SARS-CoV-2 before vaccination. Supplemented with about 10 IU/ml IL-2 and around 10 ug/ml peptides, more than 1.5 million PBMC per well were kept in culture. Half the medium was swapped for IL-2 medium on days 3 and 7. Germline V gene data show CDR1 as SNHLY and CDR2 as FYNNEI. This CDR3 spans 13 amino acids. V gave up 6 bases and J gave up 3 bases, with 11 bases separating them. Only in-frame clones appear in the TCRdb table, and some are missing; sequencing was by immunoSEQ multiplex PCR. The sample includes tens of thousands of clones, 60% to 80% of them seen just once.

The chain combines TRBV2 with TRBJ1-1; possibly TRBD1 for D (6 bases). The receptor was isolated from a human donor who received a COVID-19 vaccine. The sample here was CD4+ T cells from PBMCs cultured with HCoV-OC43 spike peptides, taken before COVID-19 vaccination. Stated subset: HCoV-OC43 spike overlapping peptide pool stimulation. CDR3 bases: TGTGCCAGCAGCCAAGGGGGGGACACTGAAGCTTTCTTT. Translation: CASSQGGDTEAFF.